This T cell receptor beta chain comes out of a study of cytomegalovirus exposure and HLA in healthy donors. Study conclusions and caveats: A list of 150 to 200 TCR beta chains associated with cytomegalovirus was given. A later analysis found first-cohort TCR clusters tended to co-occur in the approximately 110 validation repertoires. Three of the chains that were CMV-associated were confirmed in vitro to be specific for CMV antigens. Reports described diagnosis of cytomegalovirus status by the classifier as highly specific and sensitive.

The sample holds one count of this clone. What it binds is not known. The same CDR3 arises from other DNA sequences in this sample as well. Trimming shortened V by 0 bases and J by 0 bases, and 8 bases separated the two germline ends. Germline CDR1 is MNHEY and CDR2 is SMNVEV (reference sequence). The CDR3 sequence is 15 residues long. Using immunoSEQ multiplex PCR, the repertoire was profiled, and TCRdb retains in-frame clones only, with some absent. The profile shows 200,000 or so clones, around four fifths of them singletons. The clonotype comes from a woman between 18 and 29 years old in good health and CMV-seronegative. This chain uses TRBV27 with TRBJ1-1, with D perhaps matching TRBD1 (6 bases). Sequenced: PBMCs. This CDR3 is CASSLSQGLNTEAFF. The CDR3, as DNA: TGTGCCAGCAGTTTATCGCAGGGGTTGAACACTGAAGCTTTCTTT.